The 18 T cell receptor beta chains reported below all come from one sample, sequenced in a study of T cell responses to AZD1222 COVID-19 vaccine. The protocol was immunoSEQ multiplex PCR, while the TCRdb copy is restricted to in-frame clones and leaves out a portion. In the table there are approximately 100,000 clones, around 90% of which are singletons. Material: peripheral blood, obtained on day 0 of AZD1222 vaccination. The receptors were gathered from an adult in good health.

The V gene is TRBV30, the J gene TRBJ1-6, with D possibly being TRBD1 (6 bases). The length of the CDR3 is 15 residues. Germline CDR1 is GTSNPN and CDR2 is SVGIG (reference sequence). Trimming removed 5 bases from V and 2 bases from J, with 13 bases in between. CDR3 region: CAWSQGPTYNSPLHF. DNA of the CDR3: TGTGCCTGGTCCCAGGGGCCCACCTATAATTCACCCCTCCACTTT.

This chain connects TRBV6-6 to TRBJ1-5, with 7 nucleotides matching TRBD1. Germline CDR1 and CDR2: MNHNY and SVGAGI (reference sequence). V was clipped by 6 bases and J by 6 bases; unmatched bases: 11. The CDR3 extends over 15 amino acids. The CDR3 is CASSRRGGTSQPQHF. Written as DNA, the CDR3 is TGTGCCAGCAGCCGCAGGGGGGGAACTAGTCAGCCCCAGCATTTT.

CDR3 coding DNA: TGTGCCTGGAGTGTGGGACAGGGAGGCGAAAAACTGTTTTTT. Amino acid sequence: CAWSVGQGGEKLFF. The chain recombines TRBV30 with TRBJ1-4; 9 nucleotides align to TRBD1. Germline values: CDR1 GTSNPN, CDR2 SVGIG (reference sequence). CDR3 size: 14 residues. Trimming removed 0 bases from V and 8 bases from J; junction bases left unmatched: 4.

The gene calls are TRBV4-3 and TRBJ1-1; possible D gene TRBD1, 6 bases. Per the germline V gene, CDR1 is LGHNA and CDR2 is YSLEER. The CDR3 sequence is 15 residues long. V shed 3 bases and J shed 1 base, with 12 bases lying between them. CDR3 nucleotides: TGCGCCAGCAGCCAGGCTTGGGGACAGAACACTGAAGCTTTCTTT. The encoded protein is CASSQAWGQNTEAFF.

This chain connects TRBV5-1 to TRBJ2-3; 8 nucleotides match TRBD1. Germline V gives CDR1 SGHRS, CDR2 YFSETQ. The CDR3 sequence is 15 residues long. V lost 3 bases to trimming and J lost 2 bases; unmatched junction nucleotides: 5. The CDR3 region is CASSSTGGFTDTQYF. The CDR3 DNA sequence: TGCGCCAGCAGCTCCACAGGGGGGTTCACAGATACGCAGTATTTT.

The chain joins TRBV10-3 to TRBJ1-2, with D possibly TRBD1 on 5 matching bases. Looked up from germline, CDR1 is ENHRY and CDR2 is SYGVKD. V dropped 3 bases and J dropped 4 bases, with 15 bases sitting between them. CDR3 length: 15 residues. Here the CDR3 reads CAISERGGWGYGYTF. DNA for the CDR3: TGTGCCATCAGTGAAAGGGGAGGGTGGGGCTATGGCTACACCTTC.

The chain combines TRBV4-1 with TRBJ2-7, with D possibly TRBD2 on 6 matching bases. This CDR3 spans 15 amino acids. CDR1 and CDR2 from the germline V gene are MGHRA and YSYEKL. V was pared by 1 base and J by 5 bases, with 15 bases between. CDR3 bases: TGCGCCAGCAGCCAAGCTCACGGGGGTACAGACGAGCAGTACTTC. Translation: CASSQAHGGTDEQYF.

The J gene is TRBJ1-2, the V gene TRBV18; unclear D gene. Trimming removed 5 bases from V and 3 bases from J, with 10 bases in between. This CDR3 is built from 13 residues. Germline V gene data show CDR1 as KGHSH and CDR2 as LQKENI. The CDR3 nucleotides are TGTGCCAGCTCAAAATTTGCGGACTATGGCTACACCTTC. It specifies CASSKFADYGYTF.

The chain carries TRBV27 and TRBJ1-5; D not certain. The CDR3 runs to 16 residues. Per germline, CDR1 MNHEY and CDR2 SMNVEV (reference sequence). The V end was cut by 6 bases, the J end by 1 base, with 16 bases between. The CDR3 sequence: CASSLKAGLSNQPQHF. CDR3 nucleotide sequence: TGTGCCAGCAGCTTAAAGGCAGGCCTCAGCAATCAGCCCCAGCATTTT.

The V call is TRBV7-9, the J call TRBJ1-2, with D possibly matching TRBD1 (6 bases). The V end was cut by 4 bases, the J end by 7 bases, with 10 bases between. This CDR3 is built from 12 residues. The germline V gene encodes CDR1 SEHNR and CDR2 FQNEAQ (reference sequence). CDR3 sequence: CASSSNRAGYTF. The CDR3 DNA follows: TGTGCCAGCAGCTCAAACAGGGCTGGCTACACCTTC.

The CDR3 sequence: CASSFGGEGYEQYF. The CDR3 nucleotides read TGTGCCAGCAGTTTTGGAGGGGAGGGCTACGAGCAGTACTTC. V gene TRBV28 combines with J gene TRBJ2-7; 7 bases are a match to TRBD2. J was trimmed by 3 bases and V by 3 bases; bases with no gene match: 5. This CDR3 region has 14 residues. The germline V gene encodes CDR1 MDHEN and CDR2 SYDVKM.

The chain uses TRBV5-1 and TRBJ1-6; D may be TRBD1 (6 bases). Germline V gene data show CDR1 as SGHRS and CDR2 as YFSETQ. The CDR3 is 15 residues long. V lost 1 base, J lost 9 bases, and 14 bases lay in between. The CDR3 DNA reads as TGCGCCAGCAGCTTGCCAGGGGCAGGAGGTTCACCCCTCCACTTT. This translates into CASSLPGAGGSPLHF.

This chain links TRBV11-2 with TRBJ2-1; no clear D. This CDR3 comprises 12 residues. Per the germline V gene, CDR1 is SGHAT and CDR2 is FQNNGV. V gave up 1 base and J gave up 4 bases, with 2 bases separating them. For the CDR3, the DNA is TGTGCCAGCAGCTTAGGTTACAATGAGCAGTTCTTC. Amino acids: CASSLGYNEQFF.

The rearrangement uses TRBV21-1 and TRBJ2-2. TRBV21-1 is labeled a pseudogene. The CDR3 sequence is 10 residues long. CDR3 DNA sequence: TGTGCCAGCAGCACCGGGGAGCTGTTTTTT. Protein: CASSTGELFF.

This rearrangement joins TRBV7-2 to TRBJ1-5; D remains unclear. V was shortened by 0 bases and J by 6 bases, with 9 bases between the two germline ends. The CDR3 spans 14 residues. Looked up from germline, CDR1 is SGHTA and CDR2 is FQGNSA. CDR3 sequence (DNA): TGTGCCAGCAGCTTAGCTCTAGGTTCTCAGCCCCAGCATTTT. It translates to CASSLALGSQPQHF.

This chain joins TRBV9 and TRBJ2-1; 8 bases match TRBD1. Per germline, CDR1 SGDLS and CDR2 YYNGEE. The V gene end was trimmed by 4 bases and the J gene end by 7 bases; junction bases not matched to a gene: 10. This CDR3 has 15 residues. CDR3 nucleotide sequence: TGTGCCAGCAGCCCGACAGGGGACCCTATAAATGAGCAGTTCTTC. Translated, it gives CASSPTGDPINEQFF.

This rearrangement joins TRBV28 to TRBJ2-1; D not certain. CDR1 MDHEN and CDR2 SYDVKM come from the germline V gene. The CDR3 length is 16 residues. V was cut by 5 bases and J by 0 bases, with 14 bases left in between. The CDR3 DNA follows: TGTGCCAGCAGTGTGAGAGGAAGGAGCTCCTACAATGAGCAGTTCTTC. It encodes CASSVRGRSSYNEQFF.

This rearrangement joins TRBV27 to TRBJ1-6; D uncertain. The V gene's germline CDR1 is MNHEY and CDR2 SMNVEV (reference sequence). Trimming took off 6 bases at V and 5 bases at J, with 8 bases between the two ends. This CDR3 contains 13 residues. The CDR3 DNA sequence: TGTGCCAGCAGCGGACGGAATAATTCACCCCTCCACTTT. Translated, it gives CASSGRNNSPLHF.